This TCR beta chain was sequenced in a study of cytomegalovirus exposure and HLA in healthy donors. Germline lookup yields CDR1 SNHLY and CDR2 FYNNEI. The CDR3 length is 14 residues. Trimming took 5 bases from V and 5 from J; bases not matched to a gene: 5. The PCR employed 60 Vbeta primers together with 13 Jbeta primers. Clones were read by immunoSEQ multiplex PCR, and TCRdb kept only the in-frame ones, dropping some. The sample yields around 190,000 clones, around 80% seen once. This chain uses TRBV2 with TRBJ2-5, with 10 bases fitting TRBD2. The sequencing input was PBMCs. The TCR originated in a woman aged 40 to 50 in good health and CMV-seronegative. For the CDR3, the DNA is TGTGCCAGCAGTAGCGGGACTAGCGCCGAGACCCAGTACTTC. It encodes CASSSGTSAETQYF.